This T cell receptor beta chain originates from a study of response to subunit inactivated influenza vaccine. A single record per CDR3 protein comes from TCRdb applying MiXCR to the RT-PCR reads. This table has 750,000 to 850,000 distinct CDR3 sequences, 18% appearing once. Germline V CDR1 and CDR2: KGHSH, LQKENI. With 3 bases clipped from V and 7 bases from J, the junction kept 1 base outside the gene matches. This CDR3 is built from 12 residues. The gene calls are TRBV18 and TRBJ2-7, with 9 bases aligning to TRBD2. The input for sequencing was PBMCs from blood, taken roughly 5 days after vaccination. The TCR was taken from a man aged 45-65 years who received an inactivated influenza vaccine. In nucleotides, the CDR3 is TGTGCCAGCTCACCGCGGGAGGGGGAGCAGTACTTC. Translating it yields CASSPREGEQYF.